This TCR beta chain came from a study of blood T cell repertoires in COVID-19. Overall study context: Italy, Spain and the United States were the sources of the convalescent and acute COVID-19 samples.

The protocol was immunoSEQ multiplex PCR, while the TCRdb copy is restricted to in-frame clones and leaves out a portion. The profile shows tens of thousands of clones, over 70% of them singletons. V lost 8 bases, J lost 10 bases, and 15 bases lay in between. CDR3 length equals 13 residues. The germline CDR1 and CDR2 sequences are MNHNY and SVGAGI (reference sequence). The sequenced sample consisted of peripheral blood. The chain couples TRBV6-6 to TRBJ1-6; weak D call: TRBD1 (5 bases). This clonotype was obtained from a human donor in a cohort sampled during active COVID-19. CDR3 protein: CASFRGERSPLHF. Written as DNA, the CDR3 is TGTGCCAGCTTCCGGGGGGAGAGGTCACCCCTCCACTTT.